Presented here are 5 T cell receptor beta chains from one specimen sequenced in a study of blood T cell repertoires in COVID-19. Profiled with immunoSEQ multiplex PCR; TCRdb holds only in-frame clones, not every one. This repertoire shows some 490,000 clones, 70% to 90% found once; its top ten account for around 7.9%. Material: PBMCs or T cells enriched from blood (not recorded which). The receptors were gathered from a woman aged 60-75 years who had recovered from COVID-19.

The chain uses TRBV19 and TRBJ1-1; no clear D gene. Trimming stripped 10 bases from V and 3 bases from J, with 15 bases between. Germline CDR1 LNHDA, CDR2 SQIVND (reference sequence). The CDR3 consists of 13 residues. This CDR3 reads CATGPRRDTEAFF. DNA for the CDR3: TGTGCCACCGGGCCCCGGAGGGACACTGAAGCTTTCTTT.

The J gene is TRBJ1-6, the V gene TRBV7-6; 9 positions agree with TRBD1. V gave up 5 bases and J gave up 4 bases; unmatched junction bases: 6. The CDR3 length is 16 residues. Germline CDR1 SGHVS, CDR2 FNYEAQ. CDR3 DNA sequence: TGTGCCAGCAGCGCTGACAGGGGGACGTATAATTCACCCCTCCACTTT. It specifies CASSADRGTYNSPLHF.

This clone was picked up a small number of times. The chain combines TRBV7-9 with TRBJ1-3; D not certain. Germline V gives CDR1 SEHNR, CDR2 FQNEAQ (reference sequence). The germline V and J ends were trimmed by 6 bases and 8 bases, with 14 bases remaining between them. The CDR3 covers 13 residues. DNA of the CDR3: TGTGCCAGCAGACAAACCCCCGGGGACACCATATATTTT. Translation gives CASRQTPGDTIYF.

Written as DNA, the CDR3 is TGTGCCAGCAGCCAAGGACGGACAAGCTCCTATAATTCACCCCTCCACTTT. This gives the protein CASSQGRTSSYNSPLHF. The chain has TRBV14 and TRBJ1-6, with D possibly being TRBD1 (5 bases). With 1 base removed from V and 0 bases from J, the gap between germline ends came to 10 bases. CDR3 length equals 17 residues. Germline loops: CDR1 SGHDN, CDR2 FVKESK.

This clone appeared a single time. This CDR3 is also generated by other DNA sequences in the sample. This chain joins TRBV2 and TRBJ2-4; 7 bases agree with TRBD1. Germline V CDR1 and CDR2: SNHLY, FYNNEI. The V gene end was trimmed by 2 bases and the J gene end by 7 bases; junction bases not matched to a gene: 2. The CDR3 is 13 amino acids. CDR3 sequence reads: CASSEQGVNIQYF. The CDR3, as DNA: TGTGCCAGCAGTGAACAGGGGGTGAACATTCAGTACTTC. Supplemented by reference TRBV2 and TRBJ2-4, the full variable domain reads EPEVTQTPSHQVTQMGQEVILRCVPISNHLYFYWYRQILGQKVEFLVSFYNNEISEKSEIFDDQFSVERPDGSNFTLKIRSTKLEDSAMYFCASSEQGVNIQYFGAGTRLSVL.